The present entry profiles one TCR beta chain with its context. Using immunoSEQ multiplex PCR, the repertoire was profiled, and TCRdb retains in-frame clones only, with some absent. The sample holds 300,000 to 450,000 clones, around nine tenths seen once. The data originate from a study of blood T cell repertoires in COVID-19. On the study more broadly: COVID-19 samples, acute and convalescent, were from the United States, Italy and Spain.

The sample comprised PBMCs or T cells enriched from blood (not recorded which). This receptor was taken from a woman aged 25-40 years who had been exposed to COVID-19.

The CDR3 DNA follows: TGTGCCAGCAAGGCTAGAGCCCAGCATTTT. This sequence encodes CASKARAQHF. This sequence joins TRBV28 and TRBJ1-5; D unresolved. From germline, CDR1 is MDHEN and CDR2 SYDVKM. V was clipped by 7 bases and J by 11 bases, with 9 bases between them. The CDR3 has 10 residues.